These 16 T cell receptor beta chains share one sample of origin, sequenced in a study of Ad26.COV2.S vaccination and SARS-CoV-2 variants. Assay used: immunoSEQ multiplex PCR; TCRdb lists only in-frame clones, some missing. The sample shows 350,000 to 450,000 clones, around 90% of them seen only once. This specimen was peripheral blood, taken after recovery from COVID-19. These receptors were taken from a human donor who had recovered from COVID-19.

The chain combines TRBV6-1 with TRBJ1-2; D is ambiguous. Trimming stripped 3 bases from V and 8 bases from J, with 10 bases between. Germline V gives CDR1 MNHNS, CDR2 SASEGT. The CDR3 runs 12 residues. The chain's CDR3 is CASSEGPRGYTF. Written as DNA, the CDR3 is TGTGCCAGCAGTGAGGGCCCGAGGGGCTACACCTTC.

The chain uses TRBV19 and TRBJ1-3; 8 nucleotides align to TRBD1. The ends lost 5 bases at V and 4 bases at J; junction bases unmatched: 10. The CDR3 is 16 residues long. CDR1 is LNHDA and CDR2 is SQIVND in the germline V gene (reference sequence). This CDR3 is CASSPSPGQGGNTIYF. The CDR3 region has the DNA TGTGCCAGTAGTCCCAGCCCCGGACAGGGCGGAAACACCATATATTTT.

Concerning this clone itself: Because the CDR3's place on the DNA is in doubt, the DNA is left out and the CDR3 is given as listed by TCRdb. CDR3 sequence reads: CASSPFAGGAFF. The chain links TRBV7-2 to TRBJ2-1; the listed D gene, TRBD2, was not tested against the DNA. The CDR3 numbers 12 amino acids, ends counted. In germline, CDR1 is SGHTA, CDR2 FQGNSA.

In its sample, this clone was seen once. V and J are TRBV7-6 and TRBJ2-7; D could derive from TRBD1 or TRBD2 (5 bases each). CDR3 length: 15 amino acids. Trimming cost V 1 base and J 0 bases, with 10 bases left between them. The germline gives CDR1 SGHVS, CDR2 FNYEAQ. CDR3 sequence: CASSLGDDSSYEQYF. CDR3 bases: TGTGCCAGCAGCTTAGGGGACGATAGCTCCTACGAGCAGTACTTC.

The rearrangement uses TRBV9 and TRBJ2-3, with D perhaps given as TRBD1 or TRBD2 (6 bases each). Germline loops: CDR1 SGDLS, CDR2 YYNGEE. The CDR3 sequence is 15 residues long. V was cut by 0 bases and J by 4 bases, with 12 bases left in between. CDR3 coding DNA: TGTGCCAGCAGCGTAGGGGGGGCCCCCGCAGATACGCAGTATTTT. Protein sequence: CASSVGGAPADTQYF. Looking up the rest from reference TRBV9 and TRBJ2-3 gives the full variable domain: DSGVTQTPKHLITATGQRVTLRCSPRSGDLSVYWYQQSLDQGLQFLIQYYNGEERAKGNILERFSAQQFPDLHSELNLSSLELGDSALYFCASSVGGAPADTQYFGPGTRLTVL.

The genes are TRBV29-1 and TRBJ2-2, with no clear D. Trimming left V 5 bases short and J 1 base short, with 5 bases between. CDR3 length equals 12 residues. Germline lookup yields CDR1 SQVTM and CDR2 ANQGSEA. The CDR3: CSVKGNTGELFF. The DNA for the CDR3 is TGCAGCGTTAAGGGGAACACCGGGGAGCTGTTTTTT.

In DNA form, the CDR3 reads TGTGCCAGCAGCCCGGGTGGTACGGTTCACTCCTACGAGCAGTACTTC. Its translation: CASSPGGTVHSYEQYF. The V gene is TRBV5-6, the J gene TRBJ2-7; D ambiguous. The CDR3 spans 16 residues. Between the trimmed V and J ends, which lost 4 bases and 0 bases, there was a span of 17 bases. Germline V gene lookup returns CDR1 SGHDT and CDR2 YYEEEE.

The chain couples TRBV10-3 to TRBJ1-1; the D is unclear. Trimming shortened V by 0 bases and J by 5 bases, and 10 bases separated the two germline ends. The CDR3 is 14 amino acids. From germline, CDR1 is ENHRY and CDR2 SYGVKD. The DNA of the CDR3 is TGTGCCATCAGTGAGTCTGTGGTAGGGACTGAAGCTTTCTTT. It encodes CAISESVVGTEAFF.

The chain uses TRBV6-2 or TRBV6-3 and TRBJ1-1, with D possibly being TRBD1 (6 bases). V was cut by 6 bases and J by 1 base, with 9 bases left in between. Germline V gene lookup returns CDR1 MNHEY and CDR2 SVGEGT. The CDR3 spans 13 residues. The CDR3 reads CASSGQTNTEAFF. The CDR3 nucleotides read TGTGCCAGCAGCGGACAGACGAACACTGAAGCTTTCTTT.

This chain uses TRBV5-1 with TRBJ1-6; D is undetermined. Looked up from germline, CDR1 is SGHRS and CDR2 is YFSETQ. Trimming shortened V by 0 bases and J by 7 bases, and 8 bases separated the two germline ends. The CDR3 covers 14 residues. The CDR3 sequence: CASSLGLENSPLHF. The CDR3 nucleotides are TGCGCCAGCAGCTTGGGCCTCGAGAATTCACCCCTCCACTTT. Full variable domain (missing parts from reference TRBV5-1 and TRBJ1-6): KAGVTQTPRYLIKTRGQQVTLSCSPISGHRSVSWYQQTPGQGLQFLFEYFSETQRNKGNFPGRFSGRQFSNSRSEMNVSTLELGDSALYLCASSLGLENSPLHFGNGTRLTVT.

V usage is TRBV7-9 and J usage is TRBJ1-2; no firm D call. V lost 4 bases and J 5 bases, leaving 8 bases between the germline ends. CDR3 length: 12 residues. Germline V gives CDR1 SEHNR, CDR2 FQNEAQ (reference sequence). The CDR3 region has the DNA TGTGCCAGCAGCTCGAGTAAATATGGCTACACCTTC. This translates into CASSSSKYGYTF.

The chain employs TRBV12-5 and TRBJ2-7; D unresolved. Per the germline V gene, CDR1 is LGHNT and CDR2 is FRNRAP. The CDR3 has 14 residues. Trimming pared 1 base from V and 6 bases from J, leaving 13 bases between. CDR3 sequence reads: CASGLDMGLSEQYF. As DNA, the CDR3 is TGTGCTAGTGGTTTGGACATGGGGTTATCCGAGCAGTACTTC. The whole variable domain, remainder taken from reference TRBV12-5 and TRBJ2-7, is DARVTQTPRHKVTEMGQEVTMRCQPILGHNTVFWYRQTMMQGLELLAYFRNRAPLDDSGMPKDRFSAEMPDATLATLKIQPSEPRDSAVYFCASGLDMGLSEQYFGPGTRLTVT.

This clone was detected a few times. The chain uses TRBV11-2 and TRBJ1-5; D is possibly TRBD1 (5 bases). The CDR3 has 15 residues. Trimming stripped 1 base from V and 5 bases from J, with 12 bases between. Germline V gene lookup returns CDR1 SGHAT and CDR2 FQNNGV. The CDR3 nucleotides are TGTGCCAGCAGCTTAGGTAGCAGGGCGGATCAGCCCCAGCATTTT. Its translation is CASSLGSRADQPQHF.

V usage is TRBV7-9 and J usage is TRBJ2-1; the D call may be TRBD1 or TRBD2 (6 bases each). Trimming removed 5 bases from V and 4 bases from J, with 21 bases in between. The CDR3 is 17 residues long. Germline lookup yields CDR1 SEHNR and CDR2 FQNEAQ (reference sequence). CDR3 DNA: TGTGCCAGCAGCCCCTGGGGGGCCAAGGGGGTATACAATGAGCAGTTCTTC. It specifies CASSPWGAKGVYNEQFF.

The V and J genes are TRBV5-6 and TRBJ2-7, with D possibly matching TRBD2 (5 bases). The CDR3 is made up of 14 amino acids. Trimming cost V 2 bases and J 0 bases, with 9 bases left between them. CDR1 and CDR2 from the germline V gene are SGHDT and YYEEEE. CDR3 protein: CASSFVRGSYEQYF. CDR3 nucleotides: TGTGCCAGCAGCTTTGTCCGGGGCTCCTACGAGCAGTACTTC.

This clone was found once. V usage is TRBV5-1 and J usage is TRBJ2-3, with D perhaps matching TRBD1 (6 bases). Germline values: CDR1 SGHRS, CDR2 YFSETQ. V was cut by 4 bases and J by 6 bases, with 15 bases left in between. There are 14 residues in the CDR3. CDR3 nucleotides: TGCGCCAGCAGCCCTACTCCCAGGGGTGATACGCAGTATTTT. This translates into CASSPTPRGDTQYF. The variable domain in full, with the rest retrieved from reference TRBV5-1 and TRBJ2-3, is KAGVTQTPRYLIKTRGQQVTLSCSPISGHRSVSWYQQTPGQGLQFLFEYFSETQRNKGNFPGRFSGRQFSNSRSEMNVSTLELGDSALYLCASSPTPRGDTQYFGPGTRLTVL.